The clone carrying this T cell receptor (beta chain) was counted between two and nine times. Its specificity is not known. Germline lookup yields CDR1 DFQATT and CDR2 SNEGSKA (reference sequence). The CDR3 is 15 residues long. The V segment lost 3 bases and the J segment 1 base; nucleotides outside the gene matches: 3. The data originate from a study of identical twins. Points from the study as a whole: Abundant beta clonotypes from cord blood had fewer insertions, unlike memory repertoires, which showed none.

A universal primer site arose from template switching, and cDNA bore unique molecular identifiers. TCRdb reprocessed the 5' RACE reads via MiXCR and lists one record per CDR3 protein. This sample has approximately 600,000 distinct CDR3 sequences, with around 7.5% found just once. This sample was shared with a second study, whose subject was yellow fever vaccine responses in identical twins.

This clonotype was sampled from a woman aged 18-29 years in good health. The sequenced sample consisted of PBMCs. This rearrangement joins TRBV20-1 to TRBJ2-6, with 7 bases matching TRBD1. CDR3 region: CSARPTGSGANVLTF. CDR3 in DNA: TGCAGTGCTAGGCCGACAGGGTCTGGGGCCAACGTCCTGACTTTC.